Sequencing of this T cell receptor (beta chain) was carried out in a study of cytomegalovirus exposure and HLA in healthy donors. Study at large: Earlier findings included over 90 million unique TCR beta sequences obtained from around 180 million T cells.

Notes on this clone: Its target is unknown.

Between the trimmed V and J ends, which lost 2 bases and 2 bases, there was a span of 10 bases. The CDR3 runs to 14 residues. CDR1 is MDHEN and CDR2 is SYDVKM in the germline V gene. Regarding the study as a whole: The authors considered a cluster of highly shared sequence variants likely to be a sequencing artifact. Serostatus for CMV was the only available immune exposure information.

The PCR contained 60 Vbeta and 13 Jbeta primers. Profiled with immunoSEQ multiplex PCR; TCRdb holds only in-frame clones, not every one. The repertoire holds around 200,000 clones, with about three quarters as singletons. The chain carries TRBV28 and TRBJ2-7; D is unclear. The clonotype was recovered from a young man in good health and CMV-seronegative. The specimen sequenced was PBMCs. In nucleotides, the CDR3 is TGTGCCAGCAGTTTAAGTGTCAGTCCCTACGAGCAGTACTTC. Translated: CASSLSVSPYEQYF.